The 23 T cell receptor beta chains listed next were all sequenced from one sample in a study of T cells in localized non-small cell lung cancer (dated by TCRdb to 2020 to 2022). The method was the immunoSEQ multiplex PCR assay. TCRdb took over this immuneACCESS table, retaining in-frame rearrangements with V and J assigned. Such tables are incomplete; in checked studies, under half of the missing clones stem from an unresolved V gene, and the remainder is unexplained. In all, the sample holds around 41,000 clones, and more than 75% of those were seen once. The ten largest clones capture 5.5% to 6.5% of the sample. Sequenced material: peripheral blood, taken before any cancer treatment. The receptors originated from a man between 40 and 75 years old with stage I lung adenocarcinoma.

The CDR3 sequence is CASSYQKRGYNEQFF. The CDR3 DNA follows: TGTGCCAGCAGTTATCAGAAGCGGGGCTACAATGAGCAGTTCTTC. The V call is TRBV6-5, the J call TRBJ2-1; 7 bases fit TRBD2. V shed 3 bases, J shed 3 bases, and the junction held 5 bases outside the gene matches. The CDR3 extends over 15 amino acids. Per germline, CDR1 MNHEY and CDR2 SVGAGI.

The chain carries TRBV10-3 and TRBJ2-1, with D unclear. Between the trimmed V and J ends, which lost 10 bases and 6 bases, there was a span of 19 bases. The germline V gene has CDR1 ENHRY and CDR2 SYGVKD. The CDR3 is 14 amino acids. CDR3: CASLDRLLFNEQFF. DNA of the CDR3: TGTGCCAGCCTAGATAGACTGCTCTTCAATGAGCAGTTCTTC.

J is TRBJ2-5 and V is TRBV7-6; D gene unclear. This CDR3 is built from 15 residues. Germline CDR1 is SGHVS and CDR2 is FNYEAQ. Between the trimmed V and J ends, which lost 5 bases and 3 bases, there was a span of 16 bases. As DNA, the CDR3 is TGTGCCAGCAGCCCCGGAGTCGGGCCAGAAGAGACCCAGTACTTC. This encodes CASSPGVGPEETQYF.

The chain joins TRBV23-1 to TRBJ1-1; no clear D. TRBV23-1 is given ORF status, its function remaining uncertain. The CDR3 contains 12 residues. V was pared by 8 bases and J by 3 bases, with 10 bases between. The CDR3 spells CASGRAYTEAFF. CDR3 nucleotides: TGCGCCAGCGGAAGGGCCTACACTGAAGCTTTCTTT.

The V call is TRBV6-5, the J call TRBJ1-2; 7 bases fit TRBD1. From germline, CDR1 is MNHEY and CDR2 SVGAGI. The CDR3 spans 15 residues. V trimming: 6 bases; J trimming: 2 bases; junction bases outside the gene matches: 9. CDR3 loop: CASRRHQGENYGYTF. Written as DNA, the CDR3 is TGTGCCAGCAGACGTCACCAGGGGGAGAACTATGGCTACACCTTC.

This sequence joins TRBV9 and TRBJ2-5; the match to TRBD2 covers 8 bases. Germline loops: CDR1 SGDLS, CDR2 YYNGEE. Trimming removed 3 bases from V and 4 bases from J; junction bases left unmatched: 8. CDR3 length equals 15 residues. CDR3 in DNA: TGTGCCAGCAGCGAGGGGATAGCGGGAAGAGAGACCCAGTACTTC. This translates into CASSEGIAGRETQYF.

The chain joins TRBV27 to TRBJ1-2, with 9 bases fitting TRBD1. The trim removed 5 bases at V and 7 bases at J, leaving 5 bases unmatched. The germline V gene encodes CDR1 MNHEY and CDR2 SMNVEV (reference sequence). The CDR3 runs 13 residues. CDR3 amino acids: CASSHRGQGGYTF. Here the CDR3 DNA reads TGTGCCAGCAGTCACAGGGGGCAAGGTGGCTACACCTTC.

Of note for this clone: A junction end diverges from the germline sequence, so it may reflect a read error. The chain uses TRBV7-7 and TRBJ2-1; D remains unclear. This CDR3 has 14 residues. Germline assignment: CDR1 SSHAT and CDR2 FNYEAQ (reference sequence). CDR3 loop: CASSLSRNYNEQFF. In DNA, the CDR3 is TGTGCTAGCAGCTTAAGTCGAAACTACAATGAGCAGTTCTTC.

J is TRBJ2-1 and V is TRBV11-3; D is unclear. CDR1 SGHNT and CDR2 YENEEA come from the germline V gene. V dropped 4 bases and J dropped 5 bases, with 6 bases sitting between them. The CDR3 runs to 12 residues. The CDR3 coding sequence is TGTGCCAGCAGCTCCCCGAACAATGAGCAGTTCTTC. Its translation: CASSSPNNEQFF.

This clone was picked up one time. The chain uses TRBV29-1 and TRBJ2-1; 9 bases map to TRBD2. The CDR3 length is 12 residues. Germline CDR1 and CDR2: SQVTM and ANQGSEA. The ends lost 6 bases at V and 13 bases at J; junction bases unmatched: 10. In nucleotides, the CDR3 is TGCAGCGTACCCGGGACTAGCAAAAGCCAGTTCTTC. Translated: CSVPGTSKSQFF.

The chain recombines TRBV5-1 with TRBJ1-1, with D possibly being TRBD1 (6 bases). Trimming shortened V by 5 bases and J by 5 bases, and 16 bases separated the two germline ends. The CDR3 consists of 14 residues. From germline, CDR1 is SGHRS and CDR2 YFSETQ. The CDR3 nucleotides are TGCGCCAGCAGTCGAGGATCACAGGGAACTGAAGCTTTCTTT. This codes for CASSRGSQGTEAFF.

This chain links TRBV11-2 with TRBJ2-7, with 11 bases lining up with TRBD2. Germline trimming cut 0 bases from V and 6 bases from J; bases unmatched to any gene: 4. The CDR3 runs 15 residues. Germline values: CDR1 SGHAT, CDR2 FQNNGV. CDR3 bases: TGTGCCAGCAGCTTAGAGGGTAGCGGGAGGGCCGAGCAGTACTTC. Protein product: CASSLEGSGRAEQYF.

The chain combines TRBV5-1 with TRBJ2-7; 7 nucleotides align to TRBD1. V was clipped by 0 bases and J by 7 bases; unmatched bases: 7. The CDR3 spans 14 residues. The germline V gene has CDR1 SGHRS and CDR2 YFSETQ. This CDR3 reads CASSLAMTGYEQYF. The DNA of the CDR3 is TGCGCCAGCAGCTTGGCCATGACAGGGTATGAGCAGTACTTC.

The gene calls are TRBV30 and TRBJ2-3; TRBD1 agrees at 7 bases. The CDR3 is 14 residues long. The germline V gene has CDR1 GTSNPN and CDR2 SVGIG (reference sequence). The ends lost 5 bases at V and 3 bases at J; junction bases unmatched: 8. Here the CDR3 reads CAWLQGPGTDTQYF. CDR3 bases: TGTGCCTGGCTACAGGGGCCCGGGACAGATACGCAGTATTTT.

The chain couples TRBV9 to TRBJ2-2; 14 bases are shared with TRBD2. Germline V gives CDR1 SGDLS, CDR2 YYNGEE. The ends lost 3 bases at V and 6 bases at J; junction bases unmatched: 7. This CDR3 comprises 17 residues. CDR3 sequence (DNA): TGTGCCAGCAGCGCCGGGACTAGCGGGAGAATCCCCGGGGAGCTGTTTTTT. It yields the protein CASSAGTSGRIPGELFF.

J is TRBJ2-7 and V is TRBV10-2; 9 bases are shared with TRBD1. The germline V gene has CDR1 WSHSY and CDR2 SAAADI. This CDR3 region has 13 residues. Trimming at V came to 3 bases and at J to 4 bases, leaving 1 base not matched to a gene. As DNA, the CDR3 is TGCGCCAGCAGTGACGGGACAGGGTACGAGCAGTACTTC. Encoded protein: CASSDGTGYEQYF.

This chain joins TRBV9 and TRBJ2-2; 8 bases line up with TRBD2. CDR3 size: 12 residues. Germline V CDR1 and CDR2: SGDLS, YYNGEE. The trim removed 8 bases at V and 8 bases at J, leaving 5 bases unmatched. CDR3 DNA: TGTGCCAGTGCTGGACTAGCAGGGGAGCTGTTTTTT. It specifies CASAGLAGELFF.

V and J are TRBV5-4 and TRBJ2-7; no firm D call. Between the trimmed V and J ends, which lost 1 base and 2 bases, there was a span of 19 bases. The V gene's germline CDR1 is SGHNT and CDR2 YYREEE (reference sequence). The CDR3 has 17 amino acids. The CDR3: CASSLLSISGRPYEQYF. CDR3 bases: TGTGCCAGCAGCTTGTTATCTATTAGTGGCAGACCCTACGAGCAGTACTTC.

This clone has a single count. The V gene is TRBV13, the J gene TRBJ2-7; TRBD2 might be the D (9 bases). In germline, CDR1 is PRHDT, CDR2 FYEKMQ (reference sequence). With 5 bases removed from V and 6 bases from J, the gap between germline ends came to 23 bases. The CDR3 contains 16 residues. DNA of the CDR3: TGTGCCAGCAGCAGGACAGGGAAGCGGGAGGTGTGCGAGCAGTACTTC. Protein sequence: CASSRTGKREVCEQYF.

The chain joins TRBV7-9 to TRBJ2-2, with D uncertain. Germline V gene data show CDR1 as SEHNR and CDR2 as FQNEAQ (reference sequence). CDR3 length: 17 amino acids. Trimming took off 2 bases at V and 7 bases at J, with 20 bases between the two ends. The CDR3: CASSLFPDPSSVGELFF. The CDR3 bases are TGTGCCAGCAGCTTATTTCCAGACCCTAGTTCGGTCGGGGAGCTGTTTTTT. The full variable domain, completed using reference TRBV7-9 and TRBJ2-2, is DTGVSQNPRHKITKRGQNVTFRCDPISEHNRLYWYRQTLGQGPEFLTYFQNEAQLEKSRLLSDRFSAERPKGSFSTLEIQRTEQGDSAMYLCASSLFPDPSSVGELFFGEGSRLTVL.

This clone occurred a few times. The rearrangement links TRBV6-5 to TRBJ1-5, with 7 bases identical to TRBD1. This CDR3 has 14 residues. Trimming took 5 bases from V and 6 from J; bases not matched to a gene: 7. CDR1 MNHEY and CDR2 SVGAGI come from the germline V gene. The CDR3 protein is CASSGTGVSQPQHF. In DNA form, the CDR3 reads TGTGCCAGCAGTGGTACAGGGGTTAGTCAGCCCCAGCATTTT.

This chain connects TRBV10-3 to TRBJ2-4; D is perhaps TRBD1 or TRBD2 (6 bases each). V lost 10 bases to trimming and J lost 1 base, with 14 bases between them. The germline V gene encodes CDR1 ENHRY and CDR2 SYGVKD. The CDR3 length is 14 residues. CDR3 bases: TGTGCCACCCAGGAGGGGGTCGCCAAAAACATTCAGTACTTC. It translates to CATQEGVAKNIQYF.

The chain links TRBV7-8 to TRBJ1-4; a weak D match, TRBD1 (6 bases). Germline values: CDR1 SGHVS, CDR2 FQNEAQ. The ends were cut back, 0 bases at V and 5 bases at J, with 13 bases in the middle. The CDR3 totals 16 residues. The CDR3: CASSLASGGMNEKLFF. The CDR3, as DNA: TGTGCCAGCAGCTTAGCGAGCGGGGGCATGAATGAAAAACTGTTTTTT.